The clone carrying this T cell receptor beta chain has just a few counts. Its antigen remains unidentified. The source of the sample is a study of blood T cells in healthy people across ages. Study observations and caveats: From one million sequenced T cells, diversity estimates were lower bounds. TCR beta diversity per million T cells fell roughly linearly with age. In these data, TCR beta diversity tracked strongly with naive T cell percentage.

V shed 3 bases and J shed 5 bases, with 22 bases lying between them. CDR3 length: 17 amino acids. The germline CDR1 and CDR2 sequences are SGHTA and FQGNSA. A J-beta primer mix and a sample-barcoded 5' primer were used in a second PCR of roughly 6 to 12 cycles. TCRdb re-called the 5' RACE reads with MiXCR, one entry per CDR3 protein. The repertoire has approximately 820,000 distinct CDR3 sequences, approximately 48% of them found once; the top ten carry approximately 19%. Sequenced: blood. This rearrangement joins TRBV7-2 to TRBJ2-5, with D perhaps assigned TRBD1 or TRBD2 (6 bases each). This sequence was found in a man aged 60-69 years in good health. The chain's CDR3 is CASSFFPGMGGAETQYF. The DNA for the CDR3 is TGTGCCAGCAGCTTCTTTCCTGGTATGGGGGGCGCGGAGACCCAGTACTTC.